Given below is one T cell receptor (beta chain) in context. This clonotype has ten or more counts. This receptor's antigen is unknown. No much larger clone is present one base from it, and per-base qualities are unavailable. Any patient with an uncontrolled infection, another autoimmune disease, pregnancy or lactation was excluded. Clinical symptoms, serum thyroxine and TRAb, thyroid ultrasound, and orbital computed tomography formed the basis for the diagnoses. Trizol reagent was used to extract total RNA, and RNA quality was then checked on an Agilent 2100 Bioanalyzer. Counted from cysteine to phenylalanine, this CDR3 has 18 amino acids. Only the CDR3 DNA stays, 54 bases, in frame from base 1. CDR1 and CDR2 are read off the germline V gene as SGHTA and FQGNSA. V drops 2 bases and J drops 1 base, leaving 17 bases in between. This record comes from a study of T cells in Graves' hyperthyroidism and ophthalmopathy (dated by TCRdb to the late 2010s). Turning to the overall study: TCR V-J signatures able to tell the groups apart were searched for in a discovery cohort of 100 or so patients, of whom over 40 had Graves' ophthalmopathy and around 57 had stable Graves' hyperthyroidism. Prospective prediction of ophthalmopathy was tested in an independent validation cohort consisting of fewer than 20 hyperthyroidism patients and some 16 patients who later progressed to ophthalmopathy. The 75 to 100 discovery patients were divided at random into training and test sets in a 7:3 ratio. In addition, the study compared T-cell repertoires in thyroid tissue and in blood from six Graves' hyperthyroidism patients. Following sampling, methimazole starting at 30 mg daily was given to hyperthyroidism patients, and high-dose intravenous methylprednisolone was given to ophthalmopathy patients. The paper describes TCR Vbeta CDR3 sequencing of fewer than 150 peripheral blood samples, made up of some 42 ophthalmopathy patients, approximately 76 hyperthyroidism patients and about 17 progressor patients.

Amplification of TCR beta CDR3 regions was carried out from RNA transcripts. For the first round of RT-PCR on the TCR CDR3, the HTBI primer set was used together with the Qiagen OneStep RT-PCR kit. The libraries were constructed in a second round of multiplex PCR and then size-selected and purified. Libraries were sequenced paired-end with 100 bp reads on an Illumina HiSeq2000. Under the source paper's analysis protocol: SOAPnuke was used to process the raw data, removing reads that contained adapters or uncalled bases, had a mean Phred below 15, or lacked an exact match to the constant primer or identifier. COPE v1.2.5 was used to merge the high-quality paired reads, and each unique nucleotide sequence was defined as a clonotype. Clonotypes were aligned to IMGT TRBV, TRBD and TRBJ reference segments using MiTCR v1.1. The analysis was restricted to V-J combinations with a frequency above 0.0001, which together covered roughly 99% of the repertoires. The TCS score was defined as the ratio of F50 (clonal expansion) to E x V (chaos), calculated using BLOSUM62-based TCRdist between CDR3 peptides within each V-J. Welch's t-statistics and random forest reduced around 510 V-J features to 10 to 15, which were used in a naive Bayes classifier (R e1071). Thyroid-blood repertoire similarity was quantified with the Morisita-Horn index. The public reads were run again by TCRdb, first through fastp at Q25 and then through MiXCR, and only productive beta chains were kept. Rows merge per CDR3 protein into single entries with the most common DNA and genes. The V and J calls and clone size are TCRdb's, not the authors'. For this sample the table gives 450,000 to 700,000 distinct CDR3 sequences, of which roughly 50% were detected only once. 15% to 20% of the sample is held by the ten biggest clonotypes.

General findings and caveats noted by the study authors: Ophthalmopathy was separated from stable hyperthyroidism by a 13 V-J signature model, with approximately 89% sensitivity and 81% to 82% specificity obtained in cross-validation and 80%/75% obtained in testing. Sample size was not statistically predetermined, and investigators were not blinded to group allocation. In validation, the model predicted progression to ophthalmopathy a median of 6.5 months before onset, with about 71% sensitivity and just under 75% specificity. Blood samples also contained most of the expanded thyroid clonotypes (frequency above 0.001), which suggests that blood repertoires may reflect thyroid immune responses.

Sequencing input: peripheral blood or thyroid tissue (not recorded which). In this chain, TRBV7-2 is recombined with TRBJ2-2; no D segment can be confidently identified. This TCR was sampled from an adult woman with Graves' disease, either hyperthyroidism or ophthalmopathy (not recorded which). The nucleotide sequence reads as follows: TGTGCCAGCAGCTTAATTACGTCGTGGACCCAGAACACCGGGGAGCTGTTTTTT. Its translation is CASSLITSWTQNTGELFF. Extended through the reference TRBV7-2 and TRBJ2-2 proteins, this CDR3 yields the full variable domain: GAGVSQSPSNKVTEKGKDVELRCDPISGHTALYWYRQSLGQGLEFLIYFQGNSAPDKSGLPSDRFSAERTGGSVSTLTIQRTQQEDSAVYLCASSLITSWTQNTGELFFGEGSRLTVL.